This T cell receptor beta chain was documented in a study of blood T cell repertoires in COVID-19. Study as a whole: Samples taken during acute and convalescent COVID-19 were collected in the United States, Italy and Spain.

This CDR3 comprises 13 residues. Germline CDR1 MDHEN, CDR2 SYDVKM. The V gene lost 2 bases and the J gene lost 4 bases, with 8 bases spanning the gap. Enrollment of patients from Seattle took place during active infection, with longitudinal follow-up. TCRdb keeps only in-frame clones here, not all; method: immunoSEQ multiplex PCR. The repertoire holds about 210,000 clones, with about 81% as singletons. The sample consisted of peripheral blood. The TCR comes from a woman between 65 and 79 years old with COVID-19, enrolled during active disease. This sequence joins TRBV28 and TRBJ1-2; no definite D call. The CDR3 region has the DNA TGTGCCAGCAGTTTAAATCCCGGCTATGGCTACACCTTC. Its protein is CASSLNPGYGYTF.